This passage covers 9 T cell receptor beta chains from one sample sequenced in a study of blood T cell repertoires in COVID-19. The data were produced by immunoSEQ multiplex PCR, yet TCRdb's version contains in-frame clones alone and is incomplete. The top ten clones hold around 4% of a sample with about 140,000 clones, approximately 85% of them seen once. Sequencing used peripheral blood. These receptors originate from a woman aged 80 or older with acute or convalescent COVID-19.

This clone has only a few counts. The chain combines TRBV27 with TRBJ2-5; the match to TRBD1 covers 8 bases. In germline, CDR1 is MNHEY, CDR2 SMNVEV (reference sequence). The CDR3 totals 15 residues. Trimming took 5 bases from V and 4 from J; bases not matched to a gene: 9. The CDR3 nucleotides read TGTGCCAGCAGTGAGGACAGGGATTCTCCAGAGACCCAGTACTTC. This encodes CASSEDRDSPETQYF.

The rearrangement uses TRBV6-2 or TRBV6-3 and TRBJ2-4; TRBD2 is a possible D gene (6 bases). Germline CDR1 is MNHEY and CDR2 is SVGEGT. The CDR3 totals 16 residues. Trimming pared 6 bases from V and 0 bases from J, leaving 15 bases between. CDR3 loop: CASSHPPGVAKNIQYF. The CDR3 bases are TGTGCCAGCAGCCATCCCCCGGGGGTAGCCAAAAACATTCAGTACTTC.

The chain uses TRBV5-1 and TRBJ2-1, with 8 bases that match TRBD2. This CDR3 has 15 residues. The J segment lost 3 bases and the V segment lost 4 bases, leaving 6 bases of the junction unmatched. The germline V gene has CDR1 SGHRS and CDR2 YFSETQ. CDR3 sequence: CASSPTSGSYNEQFF. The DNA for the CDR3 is TGCGCCAGCAGCCCAACTAGCGGTAGCTACAATGAGCAGTTCTTC. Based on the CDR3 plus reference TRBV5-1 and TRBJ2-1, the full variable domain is KAGVTQTPRYLIKTRGQQVTLSCSPISGHRSVSWYQQTPGQGLQFLFEYFSETQRNKGNFPGRFSGRQFSNSRSEMNVSTLELGDSALYLCASSPTSGSYNEQFFGPGTRLTVL.

CDR3 amino acids: CASSSRRLRLVAGPKLTQYF. The CDR3 DNA sequence: TGTGCCAGCAGTTCCCGCCGCCTCCGTTTAGTCGCGGGCCCCAAGTTGACCCAGTACTTC. This chain joins TRBV28 and TRBJ2-5; a possible D gene is TRBD2 (5 bases). The CDR3 totals 20 residues. The germline CDR1 and CDR2 sequences are MDHEN and SYDVKM. Between the trimmed V and J ends, which lost 4 bases and 7 bases, there was a span of 34 bases.

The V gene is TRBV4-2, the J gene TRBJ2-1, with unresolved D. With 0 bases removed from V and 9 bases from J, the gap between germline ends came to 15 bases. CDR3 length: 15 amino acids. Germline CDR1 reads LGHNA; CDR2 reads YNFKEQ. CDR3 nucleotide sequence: TGTGCCAGCAGCCAAGATAACCTAGTTATGGCTGAGCAGTTCTTC. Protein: CASSQDNLVMAEQFF.

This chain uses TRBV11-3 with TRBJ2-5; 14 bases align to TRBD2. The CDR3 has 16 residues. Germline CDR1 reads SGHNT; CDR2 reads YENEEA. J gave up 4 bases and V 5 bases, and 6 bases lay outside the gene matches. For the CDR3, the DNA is TGTGCCAGCAGCAGCGGACTAGCGGGAGGTAGAGAGACCCAGTACTTC. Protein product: CASSSGLAGGRETQYF.

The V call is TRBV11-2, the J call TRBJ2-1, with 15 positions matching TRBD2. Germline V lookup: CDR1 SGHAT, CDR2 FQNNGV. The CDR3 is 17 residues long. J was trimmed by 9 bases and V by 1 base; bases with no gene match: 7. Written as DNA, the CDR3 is TGTGCCAGCAGCTTAGCCCGGACTAGCGGGAGGGCAGGTGAGCAGTTCTTC. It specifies CASSLARTSGRAGEQFF.

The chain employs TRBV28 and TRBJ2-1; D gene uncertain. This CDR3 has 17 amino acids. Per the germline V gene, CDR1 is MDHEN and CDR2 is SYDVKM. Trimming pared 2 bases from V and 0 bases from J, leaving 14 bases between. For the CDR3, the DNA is TGTGCCAGCAGTTTAAGTGGCGGAAAAAGCTCCTACAATGAGCAGTTCTTC. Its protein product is CASSLSGGKSSYNEQFF.

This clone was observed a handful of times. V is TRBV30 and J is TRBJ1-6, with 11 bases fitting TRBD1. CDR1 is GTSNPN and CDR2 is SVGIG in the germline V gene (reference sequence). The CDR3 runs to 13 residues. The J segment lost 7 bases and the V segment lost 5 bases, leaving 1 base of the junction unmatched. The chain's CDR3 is CAWWDRGNSPLHF. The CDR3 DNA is TGTGCCTGGTGGGACAGGGGGAATTCACCCCTCCACTTT.